Sequencing of this T cell receptor (beta chain) was carried out in a study of shared clonotypes between healthy human individuals. V lost 1 base, J lost 3 bases, and 5 bases lay in between. Germline V gene sequence: CDR1 SGHRS, CDR2 YFSETQ. This CDR3 comprises 14 residues. Method: immunoSEQ multiplex PCR; TCRdb's copy keeps in-frame clones and lacks some. Of roughly 2.2 million clones in the sample, 80% to 95% are singletons; the top ten hold around 0.4%. The V gene is TRBV5-1, the J gene TRBJ2-6; no firm D call. This sequence was found in a man younger than 35 in good health. Some clones in this sample may be carry-over from other donors' samples. Sequencing was carried out using naive CD4+ T cells from PBMCs. The subset is: CD45RA+ positively selected. This CDR3 is CASSLSVGANVLTF. The CDR3 DNA follows: TGCGCCAGCAGCTTGTCTGTTGGGGCCAACGTCCTGACTTTC.